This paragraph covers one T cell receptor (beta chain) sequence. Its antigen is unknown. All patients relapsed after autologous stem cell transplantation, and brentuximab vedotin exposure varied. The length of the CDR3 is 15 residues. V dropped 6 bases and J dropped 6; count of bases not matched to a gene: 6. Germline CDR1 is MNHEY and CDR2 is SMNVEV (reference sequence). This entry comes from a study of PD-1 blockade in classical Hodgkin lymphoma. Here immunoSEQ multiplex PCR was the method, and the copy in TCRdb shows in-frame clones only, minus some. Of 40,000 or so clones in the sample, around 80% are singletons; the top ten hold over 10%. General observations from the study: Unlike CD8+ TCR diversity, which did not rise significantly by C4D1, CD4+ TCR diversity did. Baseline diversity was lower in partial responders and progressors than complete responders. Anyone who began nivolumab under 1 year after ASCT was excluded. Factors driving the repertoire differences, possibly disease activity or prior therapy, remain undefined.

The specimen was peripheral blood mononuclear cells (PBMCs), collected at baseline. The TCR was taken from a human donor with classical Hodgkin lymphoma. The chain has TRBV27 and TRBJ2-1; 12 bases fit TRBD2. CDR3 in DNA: TGTGCCAGCAGGTCTAGCGGGGGGGCCGTCAATGAGCAGTTCTTC. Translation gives CASRSSGGAVNEQFF.